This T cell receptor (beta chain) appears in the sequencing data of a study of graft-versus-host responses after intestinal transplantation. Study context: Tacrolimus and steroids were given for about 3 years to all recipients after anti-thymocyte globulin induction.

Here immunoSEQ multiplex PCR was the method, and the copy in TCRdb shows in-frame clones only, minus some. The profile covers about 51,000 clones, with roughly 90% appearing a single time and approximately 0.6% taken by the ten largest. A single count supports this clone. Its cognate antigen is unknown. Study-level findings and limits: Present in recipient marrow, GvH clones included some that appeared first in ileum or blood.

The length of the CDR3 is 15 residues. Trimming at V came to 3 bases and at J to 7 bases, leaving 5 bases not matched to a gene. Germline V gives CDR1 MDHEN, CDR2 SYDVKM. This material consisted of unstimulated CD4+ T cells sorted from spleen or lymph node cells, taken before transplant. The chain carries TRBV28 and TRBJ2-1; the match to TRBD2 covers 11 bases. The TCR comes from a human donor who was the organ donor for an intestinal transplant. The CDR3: CASSFQASGGNEQFF. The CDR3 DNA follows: TGTGCCAGCAGTTTTCAGGCTAGCGGGGGGAATGAGCAGTTCTTC. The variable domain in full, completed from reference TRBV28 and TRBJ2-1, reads DVKVTQSSRYLVKRTGEKVFLECVQDMDHENMFWYRQDPGLGLRLIYFSYDVKMKEKGDIPEGYSVSREKKERFSLILESASTNQTSMYLCASSFQASGGNEQFFGPGTRLTVL.